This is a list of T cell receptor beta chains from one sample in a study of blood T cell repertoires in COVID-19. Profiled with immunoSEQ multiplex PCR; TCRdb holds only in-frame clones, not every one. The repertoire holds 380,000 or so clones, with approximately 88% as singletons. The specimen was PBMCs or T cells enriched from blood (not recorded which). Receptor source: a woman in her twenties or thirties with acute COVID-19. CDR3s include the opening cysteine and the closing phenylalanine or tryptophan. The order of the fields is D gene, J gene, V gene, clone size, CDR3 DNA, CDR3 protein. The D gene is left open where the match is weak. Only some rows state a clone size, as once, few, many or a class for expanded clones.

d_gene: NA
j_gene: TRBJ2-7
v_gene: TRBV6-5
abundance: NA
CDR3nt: TGTGCCAGCAGTTACAACAGGGACTACGAGCAGTACTTC
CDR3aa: CASSYNRDYEQYF

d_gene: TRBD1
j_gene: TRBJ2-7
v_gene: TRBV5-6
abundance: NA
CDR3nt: TGTGCCAGCAGCCCTGACAGGGAAGGCTACTACGAGCAGTACTTC
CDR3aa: CASSPDREGYYEQYF

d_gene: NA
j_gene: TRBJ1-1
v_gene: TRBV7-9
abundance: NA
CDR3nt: TGTGCCAGCAGCTTACAGACAATGAACACTGAAGCTTTCTTT
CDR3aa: CASSLQTMNTEAFF

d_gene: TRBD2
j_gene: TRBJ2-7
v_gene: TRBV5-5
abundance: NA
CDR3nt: TGTGCCAGCACCTGGACTAGCAGCAGCGAGCAGTACTTC
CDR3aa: CASTWTSSSEQYF

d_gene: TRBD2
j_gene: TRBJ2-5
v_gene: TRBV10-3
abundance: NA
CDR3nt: TGTGCCATCAGTCAAGCGGGGGCCTCCCAAGAGACCCAGTACTTC
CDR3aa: CAISQAGASQETQYF

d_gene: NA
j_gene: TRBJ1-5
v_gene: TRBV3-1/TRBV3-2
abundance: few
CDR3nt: TGTGCCAGCAGCCCCGACCTAGGCGGCGGCCAGCCCCAGCATTTT
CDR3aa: CASSPDLGGGQPQHF

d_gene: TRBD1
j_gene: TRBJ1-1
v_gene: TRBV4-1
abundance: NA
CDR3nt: TGCGCCAGCAGCCACAGACAGGGAGTTACTGAAGCTTTCTTT
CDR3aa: CASSHRQGVTEAFF

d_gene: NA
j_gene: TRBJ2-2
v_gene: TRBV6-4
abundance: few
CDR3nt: TGTGCCAGCAGTGTTGATGGGGGGACCGGGGAGCTGTTTTTT
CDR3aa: CASSVDGGTGELFF

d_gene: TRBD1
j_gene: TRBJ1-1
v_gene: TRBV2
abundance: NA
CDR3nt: TGTGCCAGCAGTGGGGCAGGGGGCAAGACTGAAGCTTTCTTT
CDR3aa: CASSGAGGKTEAFF

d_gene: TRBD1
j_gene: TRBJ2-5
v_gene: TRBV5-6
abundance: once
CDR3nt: TGTGCCAGCAGCTTGGCAGGGGGCCCAGCAGAGACCCAGTACTTC
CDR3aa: CASSLAGGPAETQYF

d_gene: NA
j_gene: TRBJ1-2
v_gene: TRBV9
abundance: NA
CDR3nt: TGTGCCAGCAGCGTCGGTGGTACCTATGGCTACACCTTC
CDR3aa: CASSVGGTYGYTF

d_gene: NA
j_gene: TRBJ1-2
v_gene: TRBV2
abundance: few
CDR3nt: TGTGCCAGCATTTTCCAGGGGATGGGTGGCTACACCTTC
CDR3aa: CASIFQGMGGYTF

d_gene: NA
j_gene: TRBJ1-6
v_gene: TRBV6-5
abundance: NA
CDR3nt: TGTGCCAGCAGTTACTCTGCCGGCGGTAATTCACCCCTCCACTTT
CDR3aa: CASSYSAGGNSPLHF

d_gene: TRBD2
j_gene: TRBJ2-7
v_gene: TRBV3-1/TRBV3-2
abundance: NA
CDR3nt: TGTGCCAGCAGCTCAAGCGGGAGCTCCTACGAGCAGTACTTC
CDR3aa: CASSSSGSSYEQYF

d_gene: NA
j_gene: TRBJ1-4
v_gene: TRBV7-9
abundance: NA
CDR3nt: TGTGCCAGCAGCTTAGACGGCGGAGTTAATGAAAAACTGTTTTTT
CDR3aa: CASSLDGGVNEKLFF

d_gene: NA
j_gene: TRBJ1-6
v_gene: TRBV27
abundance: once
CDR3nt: TGTGCCAGCAGTCTTAGTGACAGACTTAATTCACCCCTCCACTTT
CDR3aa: CASSLSDRLNSPLHF

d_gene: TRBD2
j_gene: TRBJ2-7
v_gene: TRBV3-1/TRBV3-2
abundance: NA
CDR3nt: TGTGCCAGCAGCCTCGATACGACTAGCGGTACCGAGCAGTACTTC
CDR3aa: CASSLDTTSGTEQYF

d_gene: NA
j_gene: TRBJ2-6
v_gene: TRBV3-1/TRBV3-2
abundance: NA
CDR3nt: TGTGCCAGCAGCCACAGTGCTGGGGCCAACGTCCTGACTTTC
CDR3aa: CASSHSAGANVLTF

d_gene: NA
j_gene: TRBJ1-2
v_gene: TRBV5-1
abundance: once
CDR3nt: TGCGCCAGCAGCTTGGACTACCTCTATGGCTACACCTTC
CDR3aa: CASSLDYLYGYTF

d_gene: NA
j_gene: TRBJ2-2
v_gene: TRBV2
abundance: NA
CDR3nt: TGTGCCAGCAATTGGAAAGGGGGCACCGGGGAGCTGTTTTTT
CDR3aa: CASNWKGGTGELFF

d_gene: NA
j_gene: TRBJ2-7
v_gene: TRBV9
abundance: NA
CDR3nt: TGTGCCAGCAGCGTAGGGTATAGCTCCTACGAGCAGTACTTC
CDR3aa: CASSVGYSSYEQYF

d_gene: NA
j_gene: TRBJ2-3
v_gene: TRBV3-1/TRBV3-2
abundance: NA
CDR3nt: TGTGCCAGCAGCCCTCAGGGTAAGGGAACAGATACGCAGTATTTT
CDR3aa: CASSPQGKGTDTQYF

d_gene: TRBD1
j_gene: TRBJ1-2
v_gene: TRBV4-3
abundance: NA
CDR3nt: TGCGCCAGCAGCGAAGCCAGGGGGGCGAGTTATGGCTACACCTTC
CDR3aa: CASSEARGASYGYTF

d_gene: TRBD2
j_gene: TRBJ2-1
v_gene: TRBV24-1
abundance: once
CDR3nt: TGTGCCACCAGTGATTTCAAAGCGGGGGGCCGCCAGGGTGAGCAGTTCTTC
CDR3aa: CATSDFKAGGRQGEQFF

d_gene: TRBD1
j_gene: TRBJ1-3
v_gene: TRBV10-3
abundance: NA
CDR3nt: TGTGCCATCTTACAGTTCGGACAGGGGGCAGGAAACACCATATATTTT
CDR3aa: CAILQFGQGAGNTIYF

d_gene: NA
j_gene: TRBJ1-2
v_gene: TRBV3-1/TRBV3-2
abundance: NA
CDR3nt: TGTGCCAGCAGCCAAGAGAGGAGCTATGGCTACACCTTC
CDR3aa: CASSQERSYGYTF

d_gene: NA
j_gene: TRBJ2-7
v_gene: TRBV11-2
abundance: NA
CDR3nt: TGTGCCAGCAGCTCTACAGGGCGGGTCGAGCAGTACTTC
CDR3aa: CASSSTGRVEQYF

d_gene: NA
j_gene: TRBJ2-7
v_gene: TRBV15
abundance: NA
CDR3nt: TGTGCCACCAGCAAACAGGGAGACGAGCAGTACTTC
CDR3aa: CATSKQGDEQYF

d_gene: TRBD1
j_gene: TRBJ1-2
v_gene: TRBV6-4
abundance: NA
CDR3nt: TGTGCCAGCAGTGAGATGGCGGGGACAGGGGGTGGCTACACCTTC
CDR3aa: CASSEMAGTGGGYTF

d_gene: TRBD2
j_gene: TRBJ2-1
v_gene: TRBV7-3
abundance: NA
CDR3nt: TGTGCCAGCAGCCAAATAGCGGGGGGGCTTCCCTACAATGAGCAGTTCTTC
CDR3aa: CASSQIAGGLPYNEQFF

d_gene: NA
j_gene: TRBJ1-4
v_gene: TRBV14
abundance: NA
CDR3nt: TGTGCCAGCAGCCACGGGGGGCGCGGAGAAAGTGAAAAACTGTTTTTT
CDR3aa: CASSHGGRGESEKLFF

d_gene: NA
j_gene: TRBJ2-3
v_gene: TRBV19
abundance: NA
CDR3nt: TGTGCCAGTAGTATAGGGAGCGGTGAAAACACAGATACGCAGTATTTT
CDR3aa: CASSIGSGENTDTQYF

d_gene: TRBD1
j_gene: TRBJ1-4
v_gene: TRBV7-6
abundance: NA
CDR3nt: TGTGCCAGCAGCTTACAGACAGGGTCTAATGAAAAACTGTTTTTT
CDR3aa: CASSLQTGSNEKLFF

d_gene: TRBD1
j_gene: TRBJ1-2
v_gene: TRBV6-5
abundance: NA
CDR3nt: TGTGCCAGTATAGGGACAGGGTTGGCCTATGGCTACACCTTC
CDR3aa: CASIGTGLAYGYTF

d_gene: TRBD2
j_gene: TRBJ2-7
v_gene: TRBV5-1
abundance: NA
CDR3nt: TGCGCCAGCAGCTGGCCGACGGGACTAGCGGGGCCGAGGATCCACGAGCAGTACTTC
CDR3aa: CASSWPTGLAGPRIHEQYF

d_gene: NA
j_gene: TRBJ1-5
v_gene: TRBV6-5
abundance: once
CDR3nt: TGTGCCAGCAGTTGGACAGTCAGCAATCAGCCCCAGCATTTT
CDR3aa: CASSWTVSNQPQHF

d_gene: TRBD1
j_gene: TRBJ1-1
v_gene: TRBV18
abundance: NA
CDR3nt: TGTGCCAGCTCACCGGCACAGGGGTACACTGAAGCTTTCTTT
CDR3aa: CASSPAQGYTEAFF

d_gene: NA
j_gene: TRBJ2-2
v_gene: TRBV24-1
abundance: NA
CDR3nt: TGTGCCACCAGTGACCCAAGGGGGGGGAACACCGGGGAGCTGTTTTTT
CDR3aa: CATSDPRGGNTGELFF

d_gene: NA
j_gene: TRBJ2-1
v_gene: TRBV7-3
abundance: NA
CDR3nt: TGTGCCAGCAGCTTAAAAATCGGTAGAGGGCATGAAAATGAGCAGTTCTTC
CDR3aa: CASSLKIGRGHENEQFF

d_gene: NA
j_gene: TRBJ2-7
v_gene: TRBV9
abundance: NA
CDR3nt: TGTGCCAGCAGCGTAGGCCAGGCTGGGTGGGAGCAGTACTTC
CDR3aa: CASSVGQAGWEQYF

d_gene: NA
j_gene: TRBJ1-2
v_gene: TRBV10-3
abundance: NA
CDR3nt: TGTGCCATCAGTGAGGGGTCAGGGAACTATGGCTACACCTTC
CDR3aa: CAISEGSGNYGYTF

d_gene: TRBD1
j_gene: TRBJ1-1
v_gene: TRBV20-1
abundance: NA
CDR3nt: TGCAGTGCTTGGCTACAGGGGGAAGCTTTCTTT
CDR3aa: CSAWLQGEAFF

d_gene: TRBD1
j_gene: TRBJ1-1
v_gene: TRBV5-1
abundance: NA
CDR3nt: TGCGCCAGCGCCAAGGACAGGACTGAAGCTTTCTTT
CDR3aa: CASAKDRTEAFF

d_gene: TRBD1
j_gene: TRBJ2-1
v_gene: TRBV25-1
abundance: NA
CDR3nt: TGTGCCAGCACCTCAATTACCAGGGGGAATGAGCAGTTCTTC
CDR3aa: CASTSITRGNEQFF

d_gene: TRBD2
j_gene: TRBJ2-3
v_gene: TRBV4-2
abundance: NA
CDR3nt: TGTGCCAGCAGCCAAGACCGGGGCGGGGGGGCAAGTACAGATACGCAGTATTTT
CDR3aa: CASSQDRGGGASTDTQYF

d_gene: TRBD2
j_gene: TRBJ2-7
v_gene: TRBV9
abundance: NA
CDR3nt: TGTGCCAGCAGCGCGAGACTAGCGGGCGAGCAGTACTTC
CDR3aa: CASSARLAGEQYF

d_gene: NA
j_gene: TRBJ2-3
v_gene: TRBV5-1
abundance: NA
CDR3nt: TGCGCCAGCAGCATCGGACTAAGCACAGATACGCAGTATTTT
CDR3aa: CASSIGLSTDTQYF

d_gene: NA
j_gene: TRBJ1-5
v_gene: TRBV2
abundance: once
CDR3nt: TGTGCCAGCCGCCGGTCTTTCGGGGTAAGGGATCAGCCCCAGCATTTT
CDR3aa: CASRRSFGVRDQPQHF

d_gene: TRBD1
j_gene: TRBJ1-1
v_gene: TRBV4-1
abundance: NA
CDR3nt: TGCGCCAGCAGCCGGACAGGGGGCTGGACTGAAGCTTTCTTT
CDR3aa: CASSRTGGWTEAFF

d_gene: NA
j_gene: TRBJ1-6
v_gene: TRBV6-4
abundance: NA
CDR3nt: TGTGCCAGCAGTGCCTCCTCGGAGTCACCCCTCCACTTT
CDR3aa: CASSASSESPLHF